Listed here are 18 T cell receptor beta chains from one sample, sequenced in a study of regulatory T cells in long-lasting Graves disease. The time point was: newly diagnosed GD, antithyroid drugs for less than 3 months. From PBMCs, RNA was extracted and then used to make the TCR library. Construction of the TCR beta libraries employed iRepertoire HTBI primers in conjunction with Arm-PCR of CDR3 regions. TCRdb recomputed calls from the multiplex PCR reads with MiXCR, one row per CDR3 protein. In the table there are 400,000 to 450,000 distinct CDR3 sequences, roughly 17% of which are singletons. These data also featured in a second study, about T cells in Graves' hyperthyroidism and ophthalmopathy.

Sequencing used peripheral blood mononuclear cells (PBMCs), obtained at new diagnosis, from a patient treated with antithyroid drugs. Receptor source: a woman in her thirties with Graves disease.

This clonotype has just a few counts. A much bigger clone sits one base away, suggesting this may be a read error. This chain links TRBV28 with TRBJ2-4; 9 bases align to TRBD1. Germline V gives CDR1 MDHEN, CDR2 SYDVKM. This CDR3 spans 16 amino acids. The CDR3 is CASSLPRDRAKNIRYF. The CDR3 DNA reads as TGTGCCAGCAGTTTACCTCGGGACAGGGCGAAAAACATTCGGTACTTC.

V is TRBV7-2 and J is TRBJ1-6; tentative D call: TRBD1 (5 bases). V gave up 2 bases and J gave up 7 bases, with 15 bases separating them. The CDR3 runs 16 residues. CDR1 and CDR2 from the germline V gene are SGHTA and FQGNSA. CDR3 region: CASSLQRTLNNSPLHF. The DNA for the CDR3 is TGTGCCAGCAGCTTACAGAGGACACTCAACAATTCACCCCTCCACTTT.

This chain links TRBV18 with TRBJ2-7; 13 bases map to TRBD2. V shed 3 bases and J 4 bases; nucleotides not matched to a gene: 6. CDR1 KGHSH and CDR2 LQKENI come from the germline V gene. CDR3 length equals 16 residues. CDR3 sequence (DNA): TGTGCCAGCTCACCTCAGGGGACTAGCGGGACGTACGAGCAGTACTTC. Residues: CASSPQGTSGTYEQYF. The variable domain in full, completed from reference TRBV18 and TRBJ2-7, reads NAGVMQNPRHLVRRRGQEARLRCSPMKGHSHVYWYRQLPEEGLKFMVYLQKENIIDESGMPKERFSAEFPKEGPSILRIQQVVRGDSAAYFCASSPQGTSGTYEQYFGPGTRLTVT.

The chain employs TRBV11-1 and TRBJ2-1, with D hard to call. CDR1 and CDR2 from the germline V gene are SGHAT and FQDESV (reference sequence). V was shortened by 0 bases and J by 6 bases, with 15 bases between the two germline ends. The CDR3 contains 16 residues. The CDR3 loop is CASSLARTMWPNEQFF. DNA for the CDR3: TGTGCCAGCAGCTTAGCGCGAACGATGTGGCCCAATGAGCAGTTCTTC. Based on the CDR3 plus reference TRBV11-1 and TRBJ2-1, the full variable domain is EAEVAQSPRYKITEKSQAVAFWCDPISGHATLYWYRQILGQGPELLVQFQDESVVDDSQLPKDRFSAERLKGVDSTLKIQPAELGDSAMYLCASSLARTMWPNEQFFGPGTRLTVL.

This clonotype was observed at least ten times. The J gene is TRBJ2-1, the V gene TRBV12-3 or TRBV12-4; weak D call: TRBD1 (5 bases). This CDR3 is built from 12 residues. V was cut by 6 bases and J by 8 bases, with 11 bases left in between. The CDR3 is CASRELGHEQFF. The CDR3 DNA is TGTGCCAGCAGAGAGTTGGGGCATGAGCAGTTCTTC.

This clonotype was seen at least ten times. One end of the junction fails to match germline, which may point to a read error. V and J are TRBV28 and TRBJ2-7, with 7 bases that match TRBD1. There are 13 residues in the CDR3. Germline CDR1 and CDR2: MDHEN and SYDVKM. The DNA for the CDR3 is TGCGCCAGCAGCTTCAGGGGGAACTACGAGCAGTACTTC. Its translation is CASSFRGNYEQYF.

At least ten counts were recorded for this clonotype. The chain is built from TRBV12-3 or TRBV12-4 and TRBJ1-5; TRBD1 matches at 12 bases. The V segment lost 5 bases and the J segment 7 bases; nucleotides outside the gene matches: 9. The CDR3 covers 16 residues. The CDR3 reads CASSRSPGQGAQPQHF. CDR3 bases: TGTGCCAGCAGTCGGTCGCCGGGACAGGGGGCACAGCCCCAGCATTTT.

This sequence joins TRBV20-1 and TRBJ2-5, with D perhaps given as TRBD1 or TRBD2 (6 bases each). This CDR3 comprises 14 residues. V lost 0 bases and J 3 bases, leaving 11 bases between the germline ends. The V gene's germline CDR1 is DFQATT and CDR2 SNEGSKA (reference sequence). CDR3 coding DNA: TGCAGTGCTAGAGATTTAAGGGGGGAAGAGACCCAGTACTTC. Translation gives CSARDLRGEETQYF.

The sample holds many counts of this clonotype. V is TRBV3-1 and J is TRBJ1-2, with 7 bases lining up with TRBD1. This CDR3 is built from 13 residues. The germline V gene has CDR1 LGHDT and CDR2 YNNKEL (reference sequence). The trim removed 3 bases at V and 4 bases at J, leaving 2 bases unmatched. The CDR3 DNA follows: TGTGCCAGCAGCCAGGGGACAGCCTATGGCTACACCTTC. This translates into CASSQGTAYGYTF.

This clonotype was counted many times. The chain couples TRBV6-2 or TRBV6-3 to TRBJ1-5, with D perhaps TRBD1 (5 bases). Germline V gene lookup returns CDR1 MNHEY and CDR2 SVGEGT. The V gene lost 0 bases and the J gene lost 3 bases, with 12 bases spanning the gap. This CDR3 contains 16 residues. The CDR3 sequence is CASSYSGDGSNQPQHF. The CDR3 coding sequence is TGTGCCAGCAGTTACTCGGGGGACGGATCCAATCAGCCCCAGCATTTT.

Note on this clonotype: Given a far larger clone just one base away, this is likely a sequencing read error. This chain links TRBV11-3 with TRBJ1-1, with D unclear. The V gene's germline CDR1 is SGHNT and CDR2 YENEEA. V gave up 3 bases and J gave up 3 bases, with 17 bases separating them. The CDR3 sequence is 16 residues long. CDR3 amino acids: CASSLMVGVLYTEAFF. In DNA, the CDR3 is TGTGCCAGCAGCTTGATGGTCGGTGTTCTTTACACTGAAGCTTTCTTT.

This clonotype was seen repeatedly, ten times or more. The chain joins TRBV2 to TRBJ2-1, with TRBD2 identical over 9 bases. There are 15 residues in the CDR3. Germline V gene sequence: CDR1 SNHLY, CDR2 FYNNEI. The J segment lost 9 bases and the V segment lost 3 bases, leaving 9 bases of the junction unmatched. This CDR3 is CASSDGGRAVREQFF. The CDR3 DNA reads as TGTGCCAGCAGTGATGGCGGGAGGGCCGTCCGTGAGCAGTTCTTC.

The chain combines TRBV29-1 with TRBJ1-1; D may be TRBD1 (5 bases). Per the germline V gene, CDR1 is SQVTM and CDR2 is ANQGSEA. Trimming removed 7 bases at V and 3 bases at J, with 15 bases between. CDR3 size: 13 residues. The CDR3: CSGGRAMDTEAFF. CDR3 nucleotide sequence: TGCAGCGGGGGACGGGCTATGGACACTGAAGCTTTCTTT. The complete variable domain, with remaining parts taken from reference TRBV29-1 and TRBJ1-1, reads SAVISQKPSRDICQRGTSLTIQCQVDSQVTMMFWYRQQPGQSLTLIATANQGSEATYESGFVIDKFPISRPNLTFSTLTVSNMSPEDSSIYLCSGGRAMDTEAFFGQGTRLTVV.

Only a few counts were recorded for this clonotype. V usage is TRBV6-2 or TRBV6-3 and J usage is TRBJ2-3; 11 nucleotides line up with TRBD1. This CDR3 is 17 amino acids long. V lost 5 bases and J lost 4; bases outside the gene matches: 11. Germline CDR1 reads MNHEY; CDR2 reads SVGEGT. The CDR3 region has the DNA TGTGCCAGCAGTATCTCCGGGACAGGGGGATTTTCAGATACGCAGTATTTT. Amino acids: CASSISGTGGFSDTQYF.

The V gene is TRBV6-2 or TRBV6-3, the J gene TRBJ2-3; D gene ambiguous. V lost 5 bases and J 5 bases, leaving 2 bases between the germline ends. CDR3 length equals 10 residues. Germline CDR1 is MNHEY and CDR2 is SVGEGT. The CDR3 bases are TGTGCCAGCAGTGAAGATACGCAGTATTTT. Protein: CASSEDTQYF.

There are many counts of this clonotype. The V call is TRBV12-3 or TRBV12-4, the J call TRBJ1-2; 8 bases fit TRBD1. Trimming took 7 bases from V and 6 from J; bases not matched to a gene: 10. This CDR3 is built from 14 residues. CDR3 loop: CASIDLAGGDGYTF. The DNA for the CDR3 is TGTGCCAGCATCGATTTGGCAGGGGGCGATGGCTACACCTTC.

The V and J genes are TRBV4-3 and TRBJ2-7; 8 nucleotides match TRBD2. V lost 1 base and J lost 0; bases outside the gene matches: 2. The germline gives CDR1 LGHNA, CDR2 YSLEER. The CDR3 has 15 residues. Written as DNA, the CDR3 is TGCGCCAGCAGCCAAGTAGCGGGATCCTCCTACGAGCAGTACTTC. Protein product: CASSQVAGSSYEQYF.

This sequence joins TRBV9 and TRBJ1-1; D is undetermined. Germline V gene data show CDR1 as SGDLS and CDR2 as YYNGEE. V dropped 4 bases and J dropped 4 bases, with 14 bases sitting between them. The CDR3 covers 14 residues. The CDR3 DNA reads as TGTGCCAGCAGCAGAGAGGAGGGTAGCACTGAAGCTTTCTTT. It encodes CASSREEGSTEAFF.